These T cell receptor beta chains were read from a single sample in a study of cytomegalovirus exposure and HLA in healthy donors. Assay used: immunoSEQ multiplex PCR; TCRdb lists only in-frame clones, some missing. In the table there are about 160,000 clones, roughly 85% of which are singletons. The sample consisted of PBMCs. These receptors all stem from a woman aged 45-65 years in good health and CMV-seropositive. Both conserved end residues are trimmed from each CDR3. The size field is filled for only some rows; it gives once, few, many or a size class.

j_call clone_size v_call cdr3_aa
TRBJ2-1 . TRBV13 ASSSPTGIYNEQF
TRBJ2-1 few TRBV10-1 ASSMASTYNEQF
TRBJ2-7 once TRBV11-2 ASSSLRGTGVEQY
TRBJ1-2 once TRBV2 ASRQLVANYGYT
TRBJ1-1 . TRBV9 ASSVAHQGAAVNTEAF
TRBJ2-7 few TRBV27 ASSVNRMSYEQY
TRBJ1-1 . TRBV19 ASSRTGIGTEAF
TRBJ2-5 . TRBV5-1 ASAEVQETQY
TRBJ2-5 . TRBV18 ASSPDQETQY
TRBJ2-7 . TRBV6-5 ASSAFAGGYEQY
TRBJ2-3 few TRBV29-1 SVPGTGGSTDTQY
TRBJ1-2 . TRBV6-1 ASRPTQGGGYT
TRBJ1-4 . TRBV2 ASSEISVNEKLF
TRBJ1-4 . TRBV6-5 ASGRAANEKLF
TRBJ1-6 . TRBV23-1 ASSPSQDRAKSSYNSPLH
TRBJ1-1 . TRBV19 ASQGQGGYTEAF
TRBJ2-7 . TRBV6-6 ASSRTSGAYEQY
TRBJ1-5 few TRBV4-1 ASSQDLRQARNQPQH
TRBJ2-4 . TRBV29-1 SVYRENIQY
TRBJ2-7 . TRBV6-6 ASSVSSYEQY
TRBJ1-5 few TRBV6-5 ASSYVQGSDQPQH
TRBJ2-6 . TRBV7-7 AQVSGEFSYSGANVLT
TRBJ2-3 . TRBV5-4 ASSLTGTDTQY
TRBJ2-4 . TRBV19 ASSISALLAGGPKNIQY
TRBJ2-5 . TRBV7-2 ASSTTYQETQY
TRBJ1-6 . TRBV4-3 ASSQDIQGISPLH
TRBJ2-7 once TRBV10-2 ASGPQGTEQY
TRBJ2-1 . TRBV27 ASSSRDSGYNEQF
TRBJ2-3 . TRBV9 ASSLQGSTDTQY
TRBJ1-2 . TRBV6-5 ASSYLGGADTSGYT
TRBJ2-5 few TRBV6-4 ARKASQY
TRBJ2-7 once TRBV11-2 ASSLRGGRSYEQY
TRBJ2-7 . TRBV4-3 ASSPGGGAGEQY